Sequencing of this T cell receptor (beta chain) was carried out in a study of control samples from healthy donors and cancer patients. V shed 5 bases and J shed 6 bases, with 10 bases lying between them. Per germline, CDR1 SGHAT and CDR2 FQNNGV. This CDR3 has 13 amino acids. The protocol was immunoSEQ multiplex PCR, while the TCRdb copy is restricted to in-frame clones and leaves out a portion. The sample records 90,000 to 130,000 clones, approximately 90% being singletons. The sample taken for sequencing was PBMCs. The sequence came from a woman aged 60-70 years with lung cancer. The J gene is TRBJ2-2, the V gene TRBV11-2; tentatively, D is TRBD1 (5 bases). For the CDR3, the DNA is TGTGCCAGCAGCCCAGGGTCCCCCGGGGAGCTGTTTTTT. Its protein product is CASSPGSPGELFF.